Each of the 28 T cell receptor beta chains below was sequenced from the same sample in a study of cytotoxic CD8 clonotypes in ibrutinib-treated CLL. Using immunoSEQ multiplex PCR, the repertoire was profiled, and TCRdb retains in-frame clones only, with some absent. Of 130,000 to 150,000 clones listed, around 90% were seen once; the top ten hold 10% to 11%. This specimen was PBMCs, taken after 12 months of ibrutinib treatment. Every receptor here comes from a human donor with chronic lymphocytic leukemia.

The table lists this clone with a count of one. The CDR3 loop reads CASSHPLGGVTGELFF. CDR3 DNA: TGCGCCAGCAGCCATCCCCTGGGGGGGGTCACCGGGGAGCTGTTTTTT. J is TRBJ2-2 and V is TRBV4-1; 7 bases map to TRBD2. The CDR3 runs to 16 residues. Trimming took 3 bases from V and 4 from J; bases not matched to a gene: 8. Germline V gene lookup returns CDR1 MGHRA and CDR2 YSYEKL.

The chain's CDR3 is CASSQRGEQFF. The CDR3 DNA follows: TGTGCCAGCAGCCAGAGGGGTGAGCAGTTCTTC. The chain has TRBV7-3 and TRBJ2-1; D possibly matches TRBD1 or TRBD2 (5 bases each). Germline V gene lookup returns CDR1 SGHTA and CDR2 FQGTGA. The ends were cut back, 5 bases at V and 9 bases at J, with 8 bases in the middle. The CDR3 consists of 11 residues. Using reference TRBV7-3 and TRBJ2-1 for the parts outside the CDR3, the full variable domain is GAGVSQTPSNKVTEKGKYVELRCDPISGHTALYWYRQSLGQGPEFLIYFQGTGAADDSGLPNDRFFAVRPEGSVSTLKIQRTERGDSAVYLCASSQRGEQFFGPGTRLTVL.

The CDR3 here is CASSFSPGRSYEQYF. CDR3 coding DNA: TGTGCCAGCAGTTTCAGCCCAGGGAGGTCCTACGAGCAGTACTTC. The chain recombines TRBV27 with TRBJ2-7, with D possibly TRBD2 on 6 matching bases. The V end lost 3 bases, the J end lost 1 base, and 13 bases lay between the germline ends. Germline lookup yields CDR1 MNHEY and CDR2 SMNVEV (reference sequence). The CDR3 has 15 residues.

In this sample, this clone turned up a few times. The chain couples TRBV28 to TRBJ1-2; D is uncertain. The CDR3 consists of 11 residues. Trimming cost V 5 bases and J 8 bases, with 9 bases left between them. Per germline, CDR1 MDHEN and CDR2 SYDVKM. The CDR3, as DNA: TGTGCCAGCAGTACCCCACCGGGCTACACCTTC. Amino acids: CASSTPPGYTF.

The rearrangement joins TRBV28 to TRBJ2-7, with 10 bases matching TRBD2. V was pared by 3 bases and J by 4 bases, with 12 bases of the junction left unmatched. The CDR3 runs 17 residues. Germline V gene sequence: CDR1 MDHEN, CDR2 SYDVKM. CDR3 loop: CASSFPLLAGNLYEQYF. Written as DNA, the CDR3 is TGTGCCAGCAGTTTCCCGTTACTAGCGGGAAATTTGTACGAGCAGTACTTC.

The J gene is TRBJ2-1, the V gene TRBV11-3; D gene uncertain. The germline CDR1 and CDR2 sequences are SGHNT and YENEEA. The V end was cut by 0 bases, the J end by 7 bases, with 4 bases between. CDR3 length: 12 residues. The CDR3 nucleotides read TGTGCCAGCAGCTTAGATAGTAATGAGCAGTTCTTC. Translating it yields CASSLDSNEQFF.

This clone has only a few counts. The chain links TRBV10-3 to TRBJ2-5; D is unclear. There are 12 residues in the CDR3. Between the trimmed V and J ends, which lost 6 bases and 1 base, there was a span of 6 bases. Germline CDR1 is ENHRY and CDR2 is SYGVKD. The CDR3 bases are TGTGCCATCAGCTCTACCCAAGAGACCCAGTACTTC. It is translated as CAISSTQETQYF.

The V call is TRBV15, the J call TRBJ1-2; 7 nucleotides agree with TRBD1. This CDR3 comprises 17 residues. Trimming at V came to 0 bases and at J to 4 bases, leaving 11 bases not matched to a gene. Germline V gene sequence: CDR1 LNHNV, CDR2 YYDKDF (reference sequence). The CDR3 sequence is CATSRDREGDRVYGYTF. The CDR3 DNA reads TGTGCCACCAGCAGAGATAGGGAGGGAGACAGGGTCTATGGCTACACCTTC.

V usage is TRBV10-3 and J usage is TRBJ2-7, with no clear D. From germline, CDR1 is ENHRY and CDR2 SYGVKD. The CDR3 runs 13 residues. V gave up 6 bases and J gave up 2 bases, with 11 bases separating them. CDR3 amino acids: CAIRDGQAYEQYF. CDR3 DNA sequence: TGTGCCATCAGGGATGGCCAGGCCTACGAGCAGTACTTC.

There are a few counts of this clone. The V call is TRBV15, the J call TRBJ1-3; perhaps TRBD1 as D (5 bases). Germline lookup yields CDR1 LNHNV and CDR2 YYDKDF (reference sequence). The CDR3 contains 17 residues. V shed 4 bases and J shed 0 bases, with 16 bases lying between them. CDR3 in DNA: TGTGCCACCAGCACCGCTTCAGGGCTCCCCTCTGGAAACACCATATATTTT. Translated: CATSTASGLPSGNTIYF. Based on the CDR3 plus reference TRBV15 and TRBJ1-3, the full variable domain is DAMVIQNPRYQVTQFGKPVTLSCSQTLNHNVMYWYQQKSSQAPKLLFHYYDKDFNNEADTPDNFQSRRPNTSFCFLDIRSPGLGDTAMYLCATSTASGLPSGNTIYFGEGSWLTVV.

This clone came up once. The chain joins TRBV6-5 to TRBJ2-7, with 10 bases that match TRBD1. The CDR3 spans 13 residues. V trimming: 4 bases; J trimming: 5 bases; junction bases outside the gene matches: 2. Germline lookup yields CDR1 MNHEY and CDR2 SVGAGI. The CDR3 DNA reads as TGTGCCAGCAGTTGGGGACAGGGGAACGAGCAGTACTTC. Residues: CASSWGQGNEQYF.

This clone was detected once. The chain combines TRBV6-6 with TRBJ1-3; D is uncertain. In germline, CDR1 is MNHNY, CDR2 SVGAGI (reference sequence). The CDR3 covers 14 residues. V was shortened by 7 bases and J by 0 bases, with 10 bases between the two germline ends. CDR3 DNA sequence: TGTGCCAGCACCCAATACCGCTCTGGAAACACCATATATTTT. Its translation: CASTQYRSGNTIYF.

The CDR3 sequence: CASSLEGDQPQHF. In DNA form, the CDR3 reads TGTGCCAGCAGCTTAGAGGGGGATCAGCCCCAGCATTTT. The chain recombines TRBV11-1 with TRBJ1-5; D perhaps matches TRBD1 (6 bases). Germline CDR1 SGHAT, CDR2 FQDESV (reference sequence). V was cut by 1 base and J by 5 bases, with 6 bases left in between. There are 13 residues in the CDR3.

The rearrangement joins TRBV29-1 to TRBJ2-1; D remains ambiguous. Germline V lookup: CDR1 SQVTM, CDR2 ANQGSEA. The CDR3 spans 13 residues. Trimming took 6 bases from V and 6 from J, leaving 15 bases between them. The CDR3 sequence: CSVPAFKGNEQFF. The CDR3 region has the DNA TGCAGCGTCCCCGCCTTCAAGGGCAATGAGCAGTTCTTC.

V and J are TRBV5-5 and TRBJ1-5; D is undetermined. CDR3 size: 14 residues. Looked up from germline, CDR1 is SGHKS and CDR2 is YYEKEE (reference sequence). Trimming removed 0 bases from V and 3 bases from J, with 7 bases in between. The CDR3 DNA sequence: TGTGCCAGCAGCTTGGGAGGAAACAATCAGCCCCAGCATTTT. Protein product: CASSLGGNNQPQHF.

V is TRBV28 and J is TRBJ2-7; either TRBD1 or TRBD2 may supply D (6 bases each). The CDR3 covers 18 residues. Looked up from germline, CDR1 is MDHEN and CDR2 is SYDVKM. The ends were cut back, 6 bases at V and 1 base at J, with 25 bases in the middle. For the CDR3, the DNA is TGTGCCAGCAGCGGGACGGGCGGGGACAAATCTAGGTCCTACGAGCAGTACTTC. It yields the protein CASSGTGGDKSRSYEQYF.

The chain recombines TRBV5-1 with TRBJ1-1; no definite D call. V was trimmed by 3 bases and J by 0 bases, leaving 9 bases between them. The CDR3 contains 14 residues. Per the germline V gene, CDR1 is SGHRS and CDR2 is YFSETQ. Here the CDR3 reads CASSWGYMNTEAFF. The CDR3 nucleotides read TGCGCCAGCAGCTGGGGATACATGAACACTGAAGCTTTCTTT.

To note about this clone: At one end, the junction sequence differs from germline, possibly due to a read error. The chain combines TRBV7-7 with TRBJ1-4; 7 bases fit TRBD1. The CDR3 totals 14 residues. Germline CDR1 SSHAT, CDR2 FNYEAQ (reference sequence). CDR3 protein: CASSPDRVEEKLFF. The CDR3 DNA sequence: TGTGCTAGCAGCCCAGACAGGGTGGAAGAAAAACTGTTTTTT.

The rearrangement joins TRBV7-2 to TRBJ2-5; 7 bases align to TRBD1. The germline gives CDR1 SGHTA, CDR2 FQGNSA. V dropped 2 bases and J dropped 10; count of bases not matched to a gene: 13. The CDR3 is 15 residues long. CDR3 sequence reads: CASSLTRQGSEGQYF. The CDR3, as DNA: TGTGCCAGCAGCTTAACCAGACAGGGATCTGAGGGCCAGTACTTC.

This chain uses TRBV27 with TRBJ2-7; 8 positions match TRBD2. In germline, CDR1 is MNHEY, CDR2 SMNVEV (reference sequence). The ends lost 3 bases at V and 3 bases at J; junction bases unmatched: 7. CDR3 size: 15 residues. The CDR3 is CASSLTTSAYYEQYF. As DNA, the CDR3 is TGTGCCAGCAGTTTGACGACTAGCGCCTACTACGAGCAGTACTTC.

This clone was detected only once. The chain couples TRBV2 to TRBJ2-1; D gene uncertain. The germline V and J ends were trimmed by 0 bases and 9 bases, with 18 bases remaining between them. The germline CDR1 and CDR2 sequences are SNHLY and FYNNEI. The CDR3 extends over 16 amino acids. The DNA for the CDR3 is TGTGCCAGCAGTGAAGCAGTCCTACGGACCCGACGTGAGCAGTTCTTC. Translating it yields CASSEAVLRTRREQFF. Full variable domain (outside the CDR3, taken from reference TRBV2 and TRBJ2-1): EPEVTQTPSHQVTQMGQEVILRCVPISNHLYFYWYRQILGQKVEFLVSFYNNEISEKSEIFDDQFSVERPDGSNFTLKIRSTKLEDSAMYFCASSEAVLRTRREQFFGPGTRLTVL.

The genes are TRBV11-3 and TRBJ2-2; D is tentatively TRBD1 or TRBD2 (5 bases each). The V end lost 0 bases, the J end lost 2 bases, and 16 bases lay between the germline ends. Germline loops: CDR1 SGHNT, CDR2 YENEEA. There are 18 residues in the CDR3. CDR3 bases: TGTGCCAGCAGCTTAGATCACCGGGACGGGGTAAACACCGGGGAGCTGTTTTTT. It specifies CASSLDHRDGVNTGELFF.

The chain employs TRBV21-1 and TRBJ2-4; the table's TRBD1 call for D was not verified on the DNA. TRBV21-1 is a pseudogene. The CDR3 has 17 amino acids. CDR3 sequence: CASRPGHDPTGKNIQYF. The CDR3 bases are TGTGCCAGCCGACCGGGACACGACCCGACCGGCAAAAACATTCAGTACTTC.

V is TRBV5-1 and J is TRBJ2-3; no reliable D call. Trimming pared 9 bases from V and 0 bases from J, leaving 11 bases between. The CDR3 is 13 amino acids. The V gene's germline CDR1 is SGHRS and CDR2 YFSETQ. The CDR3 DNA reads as TGCGCCACCCGTGGGGTTAGCACAGATACGCAGTATTTT. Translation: CATRGVSTDTQYF. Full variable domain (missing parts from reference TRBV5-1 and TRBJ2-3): KAGVTQTPRYLIKTRGQQVTLSCSPISGHRSVSWYQQTPGQGLQFLFEYFSETQRNKGNFPGRFSGRQFSNSRSEMNVSTLELGDSALYLCATRGVSTDTQYFGPGTRLTVL.

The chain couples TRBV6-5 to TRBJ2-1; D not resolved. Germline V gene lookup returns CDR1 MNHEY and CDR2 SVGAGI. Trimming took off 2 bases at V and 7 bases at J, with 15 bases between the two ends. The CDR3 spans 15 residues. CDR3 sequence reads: CASSYRSRPPNEQFF. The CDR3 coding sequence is TGTGCCAGCAGTTACCGCTCCAGGCCCCCAAATGAGCAGTTCTTC.

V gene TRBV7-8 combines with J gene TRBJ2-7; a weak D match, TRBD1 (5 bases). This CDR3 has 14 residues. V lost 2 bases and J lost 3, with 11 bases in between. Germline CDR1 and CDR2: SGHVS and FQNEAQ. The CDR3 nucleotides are TGTGCCAGCAGCTTAACGACAGTAGACTACGAGCAGTACTTC. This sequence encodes CASSLTTVDYEQYF.

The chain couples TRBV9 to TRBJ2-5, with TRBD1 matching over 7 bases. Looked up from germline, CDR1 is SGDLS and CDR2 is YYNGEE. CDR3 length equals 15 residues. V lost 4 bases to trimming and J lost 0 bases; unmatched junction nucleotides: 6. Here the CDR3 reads CASSLATGYQETQYF. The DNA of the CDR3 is TGTGCCAGCAGCCTTGCGACAGGGTACCAAGAGACCCAGTACTTC. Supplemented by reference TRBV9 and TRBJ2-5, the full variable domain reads DSGVTQTPKHLITATGQRVTLRCSPRSGDLSVYWYQQSLDQGLQFLIQYYNGEERAKGNILERFSAQQFPDLHSELNLSSLELGDSALYFCASSLATGYQETQYFGPGTRLLVL.

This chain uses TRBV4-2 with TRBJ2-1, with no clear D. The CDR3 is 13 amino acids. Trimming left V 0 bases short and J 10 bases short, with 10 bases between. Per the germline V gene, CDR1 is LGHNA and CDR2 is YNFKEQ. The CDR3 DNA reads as TGTGCCAGCAGCCAAGATGGATCAAGCGAGCAGTTCTTC. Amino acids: CASSQDGSSEQFF.